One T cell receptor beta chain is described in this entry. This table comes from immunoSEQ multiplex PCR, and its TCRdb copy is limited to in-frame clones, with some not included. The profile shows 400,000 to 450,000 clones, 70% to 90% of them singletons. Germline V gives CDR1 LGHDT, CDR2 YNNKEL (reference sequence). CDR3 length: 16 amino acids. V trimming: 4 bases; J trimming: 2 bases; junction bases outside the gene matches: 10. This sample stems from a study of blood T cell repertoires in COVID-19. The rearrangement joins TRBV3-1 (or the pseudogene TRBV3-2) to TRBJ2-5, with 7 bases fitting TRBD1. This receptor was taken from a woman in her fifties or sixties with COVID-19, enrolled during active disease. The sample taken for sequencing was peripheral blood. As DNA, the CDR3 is TGTGCCAGCAGCCTAGGACCTAGACAGGGACAAGAGACCCAGTACTTC. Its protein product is CASSLGPRQGQETQYF.